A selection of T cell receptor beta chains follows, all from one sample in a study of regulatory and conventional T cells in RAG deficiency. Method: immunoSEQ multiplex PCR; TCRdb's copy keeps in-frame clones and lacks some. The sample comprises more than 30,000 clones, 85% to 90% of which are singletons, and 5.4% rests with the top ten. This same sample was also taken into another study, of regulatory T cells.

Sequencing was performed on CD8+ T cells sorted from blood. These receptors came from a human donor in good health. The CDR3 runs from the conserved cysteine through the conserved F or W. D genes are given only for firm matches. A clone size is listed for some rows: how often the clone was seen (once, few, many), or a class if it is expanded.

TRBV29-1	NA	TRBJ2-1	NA	TGCAGCGAACAGGACAGCCTCAATGAGCAGTTCTTC	CSEQDSLNEQFF
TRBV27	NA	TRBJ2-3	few	TGTGCCAGCAGCCAGACCTACACAGATACGCAGTATTTT	CASSQTYTDTQYF
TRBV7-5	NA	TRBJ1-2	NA	TGTGCCAGCAGCTCCCCTGGGGGGGCGGACTATGGCTACACCTTC	CASSSPGGADYGYTF
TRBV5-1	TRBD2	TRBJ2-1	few	TGCGCCAGCAGCGTGGCTAGCGGGAGTGAAAATGAGCAGTTCTTC	CASSVASGSENEQFF
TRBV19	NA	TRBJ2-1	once	TGTGCCAGTAGTATAGATTTCAGCTACAATGAGCAGTTCTTC	CASSIDFSYNEQFF
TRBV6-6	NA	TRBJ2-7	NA	TGTGCCAGCTCCCTTGGGACAAGCTTCGAGCAGTACTTC	CASSLGTSFEQYF
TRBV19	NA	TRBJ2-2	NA	TGTGCCAGTACCACAGTATACGTTCTGGGGACGAGGGCCGGGGAGCTGTTTTTT	CASTTVYVLGTRAGELFF
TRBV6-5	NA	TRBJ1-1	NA	TGTGCCAGCAGCCGACCGAACACTGAAGCTTTCTTT	CASSRPNTEAFF
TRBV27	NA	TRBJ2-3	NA	TGTGCCAGCAGTTTAACCACAGCCAGCACAGATACGCAGTATTTT	CASSLTTASTDTQYF
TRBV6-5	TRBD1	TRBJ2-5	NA	TGTGCCAGCAGTCGGACAGGGGGCTTGGAGACCCAGTACTTC	CASSRTGGLETQYF
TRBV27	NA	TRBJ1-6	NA	TGTGCCAGCAGAACCTTTCAAGCCCAGGGTGATAATTCACCCCTCCACTTT	CASRTFQAQGDNSPLHF
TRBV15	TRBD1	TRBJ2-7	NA	TGTGCCACCAGCAGAGTGACAGGGTCCAACGACGAGCAGTACTTC	CATSRVTGSNDEQYF
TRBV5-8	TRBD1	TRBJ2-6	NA	TGTGCCAGCAGCTTGCCCTCTCTCAGGGGGTTAGAGTCTGGGGCCAACGTCCTGACTTTC	CASSLPSLRGLESGANVLTF
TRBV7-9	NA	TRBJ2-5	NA	TGTGCCAGCAGCGTAGTAGAACAGACCCAAGAGACCCAGTACTTC	CASSVVEQTQETQYF
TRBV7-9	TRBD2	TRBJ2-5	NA	TGTGCCAGCAGCTCCAGACTAGCGGGAGTTCAAGAGACCCAGTACTTC	CASSSRLAGVQETQYF
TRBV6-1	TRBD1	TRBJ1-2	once	TGTGCCAGCAGTACGACCGGGACAGACTATGGCTACACCTTC	CASSTTGTDYGYTF
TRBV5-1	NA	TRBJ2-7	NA	TGCGCCAGCAGTTTCACAGAAGCAACCTACGAGCAGTACTTC	CASSFTEATYEQYF
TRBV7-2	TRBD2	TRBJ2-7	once	TGTGCCAGCAGCTGGCGGGGGAGGGACGACGAGCAGTACTTC	CASSWRGRDDEQYF
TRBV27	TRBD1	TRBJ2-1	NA	TGTGCCAGCAGTCTCCTCGCCGGGACAGGGTTGAGTGAGCAGTTCTTC	CASSLLAGTGLSEQFF
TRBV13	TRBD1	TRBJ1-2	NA	TGTGCCAGCAGCAGGGGACAGGGGGTTAATAATGGCTACACCTTC	CASSRGQGVNNGYTF
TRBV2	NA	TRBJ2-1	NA	TGTGCCAGCAGTGAGCGGGGTTCCTACAATGAGCAGTTCTTC	CASSERGSYNEQFF
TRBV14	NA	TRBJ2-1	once	TGTGCCAGCAGCCAATGGGTAACCGATGAGCAGTTCTTC	CASSQWVTDEQFF
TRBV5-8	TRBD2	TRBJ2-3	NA	TGTGCCAGCAGCTTGGCCAGCGGGAGATGGGGTACAGATACGCAGTATTTT	CASSLASGRWGTDTQYF
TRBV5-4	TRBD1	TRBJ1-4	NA	TGTGCCAGCAGCTTCGGACAGGGGGGGACTGAAAAACTGTTTTTT	CASSFGQGGTEKLFF
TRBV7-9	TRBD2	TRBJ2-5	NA	TGTGCCAGCAGCTTAGGACTAGCGGGGATTGCCGAGACCCAGTACTTC	CASSLGLAGIAETQYF
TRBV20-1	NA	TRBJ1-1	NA	TGCAGTGCTAGGGAGGGGATAGAAGCTTTCTTT	CSAREGIEAFF
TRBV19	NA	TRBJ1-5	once	TGTGCCAGTAGTATTGTAGGGAATCAGCCCCAGCATTTT	CASSIVGNQPQHF
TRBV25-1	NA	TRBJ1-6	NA	TGTGCCAGCAGTGATTGGCGGGCAGGCCTAGGCACCCTCCACTTT	CASSDWRAGLGTLHF
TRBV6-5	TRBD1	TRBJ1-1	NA	TGTGCCAGCAGTGTACGACAGGGTGTGGATGAAGCTTTCTTT	CASSVRQGVDEAFF
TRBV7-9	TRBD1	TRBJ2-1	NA	TGTGCCAGCAGCTTTTCGGGCGACAGGGGCTACAATGAGCAGTTCTTC	CASSFSGDRGYNEQFF
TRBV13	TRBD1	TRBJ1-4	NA	TGTGCCAGCAGCACAAACAGGGGGCGCAATGAAAAACTGTTTTTT	CASSTNRGRNEKLFF
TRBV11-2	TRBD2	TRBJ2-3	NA	TGTGCCAGCAGCTTCGGGGGGGCCCTCACAGATACGCAGTATTTT	CASSFGGALTDTQYF
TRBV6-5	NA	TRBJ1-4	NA	TGTGCCAGCAACAACCAGGGTAATGAAAAACTGTTTTTT	CASNNQGNEKLFF
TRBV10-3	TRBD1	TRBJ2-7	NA	TGTGCCATCAGTTCTAAAAAGGGACAGCTAAAGTACGAGCAGTACTTC	CAISSKKGQLKYEQYF
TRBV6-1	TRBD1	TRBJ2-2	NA	TGTGCCAGCATCTCGGGACAGGGGGAGGCCGGGGAGCTGTTTTTT	CASISGQGEAGELFF
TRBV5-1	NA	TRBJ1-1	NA	TGCGCCAGCAGCGCAGGGAGTGAAGCTTTCTTT	CASSAGSEAFF
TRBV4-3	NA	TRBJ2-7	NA	TGCGCCAGCAGCCAAGATCCAGCAGGGAGCGAGCAGTACTTC	CASSQDPAGSEQYF
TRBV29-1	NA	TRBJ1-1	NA	TGCAGCGTGGGGGATCGGATGAACACTGAAGCTTTCTTT	CSVGDRMNTEAFF
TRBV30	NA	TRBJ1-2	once	TGTGCCTGGAGTGTACCGATCAACCTCTATGGCTACACCTTC	CAWSVPINLYGYTF
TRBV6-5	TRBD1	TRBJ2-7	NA	TGTGCCAGCAGTTACTCGGGACAGGGTTACGAGCAGTACTTC	CASSYSGQGYEQYF
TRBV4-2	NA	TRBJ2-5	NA	TGTGCCAGCAGCCAAGCCTGGGGGGACCAAGAGACCCAGTACTTC	CASSQAWGDQETQYF
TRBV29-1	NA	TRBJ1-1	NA	TGCAGCGTTACCTTGGGATTTCGTACCACTGAAGCTTTCTTT	CSVTLGFRTTEAFF
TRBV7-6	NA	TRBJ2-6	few	TGTGCCAGCAGCGGGGGGCCGGGGGCCGCTGGGGCCAACGTCCTGACTTTC	CASSGGPGAAGANVLTF
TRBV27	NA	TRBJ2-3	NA	TGTGCCAGCAGTATTCGGACTTTCTCTAGCACAGATACGCAGTATTTT	CASSIRTFSSTDTQYF
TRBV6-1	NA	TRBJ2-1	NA	TGTGCCAGCAGTGAGACTGGCTACAATAAGCAGTTCTTC	CASSETGYNKQFF
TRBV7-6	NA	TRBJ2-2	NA	TGTGCCAGCAGCTTACCCACCCAAGACAGGAACACCGGGGAGCTGTTTTTT	CASSLPTQDRNTGELFF
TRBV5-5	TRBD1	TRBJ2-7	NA	TGTGCCAGCAGCCTTTTGGCGGGACAGGGCTACGAGCAGTACTTC	CASSLLAGQGYEQYF
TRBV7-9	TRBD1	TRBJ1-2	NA	TGTGCCAGCAGCCCGGACAGGGGGCCTTATGGCTACACCTTC	CASSPDRGPYGYTF
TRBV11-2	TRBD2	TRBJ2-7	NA	TGTGCCAGCAGTCCCGCAAGCGGGGGATTCTCCTACGAGCAGTACTTC	CASSPASGGFSYEQYF
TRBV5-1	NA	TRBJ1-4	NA	TGCGCCAGCAGCTTGGCTGCGGGCCGGGAGAATGAAAAACTGTTTTTT	CASSLAAGRENEKLFF
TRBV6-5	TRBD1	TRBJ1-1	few	TGTGCCAGCTCGGGACAGATGAACACTGAAGCTTTCTTT	CASSGQMNTEAFF
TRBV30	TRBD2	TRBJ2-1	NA	TGTGCCTGGATGAGGACTAGCGGGTACAATGAGCAGTTCTTC	CAWMRTSGYNEQFF
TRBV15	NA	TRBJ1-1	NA	TGTGCCACCAGCCGCAGGAGGGACACTGAAGCTTTCTTT	CATSRRRDTEAFF
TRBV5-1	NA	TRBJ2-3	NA	TGCGCCAGCAGCTTCAGTACAGATACGCAGTATTTT	CASSFSTDTQYF
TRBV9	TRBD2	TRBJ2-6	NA	TGTGCCAGCAGCGTAGCTACGATGGGAGGGGCTGGGGCCAACGTCCTGACTTTC	CASSVATMGGAGANVLTF
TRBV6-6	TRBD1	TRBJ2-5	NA	TGTGCCAGCAGTTCCAACCGGGACAGGGAAGAGACCCAGTACTTC	CASSSNRDREETQYF
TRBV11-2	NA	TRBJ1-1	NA	TGTGCCAGCAGCTTACAGCGGGTGAACACTGAAGCTTTCTTT	CASSLQRVNTEAFF
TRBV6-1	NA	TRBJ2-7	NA	TGTGCCAGCCGGTCCTCTACGACGCGGGAGCAGTACTTC	CASRSSTTREQYF
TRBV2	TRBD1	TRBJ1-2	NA	TGTGCCAGCAGTGCCCGACAGGGATTCGACTATGGCTACACCTTC	CASSARQGFDYGYTF
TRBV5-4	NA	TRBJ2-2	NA	TGTGCCAGCACCCCTAGATCCTCGAACACCGGGGAGCTGTTTTTT	CASTPRSSNTGELFF